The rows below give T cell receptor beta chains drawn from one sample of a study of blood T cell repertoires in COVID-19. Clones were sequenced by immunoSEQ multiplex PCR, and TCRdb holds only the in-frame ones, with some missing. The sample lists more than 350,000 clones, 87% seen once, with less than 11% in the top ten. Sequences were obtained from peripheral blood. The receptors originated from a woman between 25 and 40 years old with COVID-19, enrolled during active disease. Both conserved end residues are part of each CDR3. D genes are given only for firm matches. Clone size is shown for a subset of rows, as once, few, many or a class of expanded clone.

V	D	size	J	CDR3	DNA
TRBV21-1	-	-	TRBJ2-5	CASPAWGEETQYF	TGTGCCAGCCCTGCCTGGGGGGAAGAGACCCAGTACTTC
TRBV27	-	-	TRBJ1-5	CASSLSRGRDQPQHF	TGTGCCAGCAGTTTATCAAGGGGTCGGGATCAGCCCCAGCATTTT
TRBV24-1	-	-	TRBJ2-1	CATSDRLYEQFF	TGTGCCACCAGTGACAGGCTATATGAGCAGTTCTTC
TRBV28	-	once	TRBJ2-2	CASSLFEGGGELFF	TGTGCCAGCAGTTTATTCGAGGGAGGCGGGGAGCTGTTTTTT
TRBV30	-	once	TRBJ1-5	CAWSVGESNQPQHF	TGTGCCTGGAGTGTAGGAGAGTCGAATCAGCCCCAGCATTTT
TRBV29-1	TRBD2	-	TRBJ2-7	CSVDGAGGASSYEQYF	TGCAGCGTTGACGGTGCGGGGGGGGCCAGCTCCTACGAGCAGTACTTC
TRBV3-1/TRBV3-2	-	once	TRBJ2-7	CASSQAGEQYF	TGTGCCAGCAGCCAAGCGGGCGAGCAGTACTTC
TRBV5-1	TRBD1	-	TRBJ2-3	CASRPTGAGFTDTQYF	TGCGCCAGCAGGCCTACAGGGGCCGGATTCACAGATACGCAGTATTTT
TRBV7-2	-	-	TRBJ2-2	CASSFRQSGTGELFF	TGTGCCAGCAGCTTTCGCCAAAGCGGGACCGGGGAGCTGTTTTTT
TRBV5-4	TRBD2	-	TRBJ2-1	CASNSAGGSSYNEQFF	TGTGCCAGCAACTCCGCGGGCGGGAGCTCCTACAATGAGCAGTTCTTC
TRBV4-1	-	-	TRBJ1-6	CASSQDPGYNSPLHF	TGCGCCAGCAGCCAAGATCCAGGGTATAATTCACCCCTCCACTTT
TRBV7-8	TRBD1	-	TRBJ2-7	CASSLDRGDEQYF	TGTGCCAGCAGCTTGGACAGGGGGGACGAGCAGTACTTC
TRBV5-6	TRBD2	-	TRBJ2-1	CASSFLRIAGGMDEQFF	TGTGCCAGCAGCTTCCTTCGGATAGCGGGAGGGATGGATGAGCAGTTCTTC